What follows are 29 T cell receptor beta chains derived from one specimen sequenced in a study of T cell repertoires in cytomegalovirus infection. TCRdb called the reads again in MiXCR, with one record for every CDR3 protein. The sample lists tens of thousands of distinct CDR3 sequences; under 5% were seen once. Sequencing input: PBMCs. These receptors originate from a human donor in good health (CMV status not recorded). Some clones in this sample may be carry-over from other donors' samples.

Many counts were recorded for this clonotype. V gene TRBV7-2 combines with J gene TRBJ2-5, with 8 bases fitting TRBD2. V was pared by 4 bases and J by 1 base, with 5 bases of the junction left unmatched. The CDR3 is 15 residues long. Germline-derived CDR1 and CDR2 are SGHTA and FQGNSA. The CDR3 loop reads CASSSGGAIQETQYF. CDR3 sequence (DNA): TGTGCCAGCAGCTCCGGGGGGGCCATCCAAGAGACCCAGTACTTC.

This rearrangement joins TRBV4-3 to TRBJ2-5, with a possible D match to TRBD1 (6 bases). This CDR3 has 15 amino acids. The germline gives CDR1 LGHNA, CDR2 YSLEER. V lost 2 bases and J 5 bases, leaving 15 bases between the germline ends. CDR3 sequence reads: CASSQSAGVGETQYF. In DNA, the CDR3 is TGCGCCAGCAGCCAATCAGCAGGGGTTGGGGAGACCCAGTACTTC.

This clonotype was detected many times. The CDR3 coding sequence is TGTGCCAGCAGCCCGCCAGCGGGAGGGCCGTACGAGCAGTACTTC. Its protein is CASSPPAGGPYEQYF. V is TRBV7-2 and J is TRBJ2-7; the match to TRBD2 covers 10 bases. Trimming took 5 bases from V and 4 from J; bases not matched to a gene: 8. CDR1 is SGHTA, CDR2 FQGNSA, per germline. The CDR3 has 15 residues.

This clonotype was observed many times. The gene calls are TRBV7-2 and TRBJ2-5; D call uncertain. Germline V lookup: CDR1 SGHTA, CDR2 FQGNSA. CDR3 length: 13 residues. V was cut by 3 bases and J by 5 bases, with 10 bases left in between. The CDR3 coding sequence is TGTGCCAGCAGCTTTGAGGCACAGGAGACCCAGTACTTC. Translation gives CASSFEAQETQYF.

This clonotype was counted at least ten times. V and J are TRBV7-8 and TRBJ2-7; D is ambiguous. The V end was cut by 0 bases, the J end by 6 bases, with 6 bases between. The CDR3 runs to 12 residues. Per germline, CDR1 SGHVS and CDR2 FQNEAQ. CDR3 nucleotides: TGTGCCAGCAGCTTAGCTGGGCCCGAGCAGTACTTC. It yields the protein CASSLAGPEQYF.

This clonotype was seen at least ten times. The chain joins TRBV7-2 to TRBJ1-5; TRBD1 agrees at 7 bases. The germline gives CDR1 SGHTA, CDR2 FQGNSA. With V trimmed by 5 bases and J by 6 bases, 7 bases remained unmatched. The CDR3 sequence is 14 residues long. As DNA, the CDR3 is TGTGCCAGCAGCCAGGCAGGGGGGCCTCAGCCCCAGCATTTT. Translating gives CASSQAGGPQPQHF.

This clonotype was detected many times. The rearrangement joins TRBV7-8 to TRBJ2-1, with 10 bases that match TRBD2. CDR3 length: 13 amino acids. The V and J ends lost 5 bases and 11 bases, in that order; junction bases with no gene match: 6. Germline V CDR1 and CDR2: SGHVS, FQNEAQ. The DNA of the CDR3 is TGTGCCAGCAGCAAAGGACTAGCGGAAAAGCAGTTCTTC. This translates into CASSKGLAEKQFF.

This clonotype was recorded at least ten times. CDR3 loop: CASSASGIDNEQFF. DNA for the CDR3: TGTGCCAGCAGCGCTAGCGGGATCGACAATGAGCAGTTCTTC. This chain connects TRBV9 to TRBJ2-1; TRBD2 agrees at 9 bases. CDR1 is SGDLS and CDR2 is YYNGEE in the germline V gene. The CDR3 is 14 residues long. Trimming at V came to 3 bases and at J to 5 bases, leaving 3 bases not matched to a gene.

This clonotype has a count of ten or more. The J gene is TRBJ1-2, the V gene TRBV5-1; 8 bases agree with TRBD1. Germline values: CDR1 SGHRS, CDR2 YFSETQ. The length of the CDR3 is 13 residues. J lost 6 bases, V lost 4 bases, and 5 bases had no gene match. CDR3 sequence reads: CASSSNRGDGYTF. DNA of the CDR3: TGCGCCAGCAGCAGCAACAGGGGGGATGGCTACACCTTC.

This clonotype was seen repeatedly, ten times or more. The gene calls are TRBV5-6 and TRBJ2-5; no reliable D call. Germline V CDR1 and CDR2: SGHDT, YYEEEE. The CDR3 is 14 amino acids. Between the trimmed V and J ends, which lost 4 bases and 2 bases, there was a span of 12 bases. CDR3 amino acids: CASSPIGLQETQYF. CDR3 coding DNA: TGTGCCAGCAGCCCCATAGGATTACAAGAGACCCAGTACTTC.

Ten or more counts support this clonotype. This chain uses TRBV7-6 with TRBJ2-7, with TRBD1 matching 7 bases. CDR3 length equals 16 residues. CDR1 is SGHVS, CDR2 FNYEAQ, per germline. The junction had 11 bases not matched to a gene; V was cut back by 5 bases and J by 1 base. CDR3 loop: CASSRGTRDSSYEQYF. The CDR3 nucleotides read TGTGCCAGCAGCCGTGGGACCCGGGACAGTTCCTACGAGCAGTACTTC.

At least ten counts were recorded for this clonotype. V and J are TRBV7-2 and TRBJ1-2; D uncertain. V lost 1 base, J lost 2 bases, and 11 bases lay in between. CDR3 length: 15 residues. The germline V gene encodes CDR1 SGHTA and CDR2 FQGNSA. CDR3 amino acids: CASSLEVGLNYGYTF. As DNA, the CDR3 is TGTGCCAGCAGCTTAGAGGTGGGGTTAAACTATGGCTACACCTTC.

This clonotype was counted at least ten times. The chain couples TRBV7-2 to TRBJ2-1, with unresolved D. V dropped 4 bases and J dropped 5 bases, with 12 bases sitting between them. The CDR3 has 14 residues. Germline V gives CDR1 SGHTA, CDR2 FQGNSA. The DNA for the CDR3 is TGTGCCAGCAGCTCAACGGCGAAAAACAATGAGCAGTTCTTC. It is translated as CASSSTAKNNEQFF.

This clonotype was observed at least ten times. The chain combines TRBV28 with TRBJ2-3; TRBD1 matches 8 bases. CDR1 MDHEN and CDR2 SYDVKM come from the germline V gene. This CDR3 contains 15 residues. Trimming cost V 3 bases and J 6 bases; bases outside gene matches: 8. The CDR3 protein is CASSFLRGRGDTQYF. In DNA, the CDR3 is TGTGCCAGCAGTTTTCTCAGGGGGCGAGGGGATACGCAGTATTTT.

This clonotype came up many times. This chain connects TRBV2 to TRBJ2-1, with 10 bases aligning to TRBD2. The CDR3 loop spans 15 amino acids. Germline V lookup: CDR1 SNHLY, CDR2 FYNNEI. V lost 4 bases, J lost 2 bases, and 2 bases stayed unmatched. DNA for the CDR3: TGTGCCAGCAGTGTTGGACTAGCGGCCTACAATGAGCAGTTCTTC. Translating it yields CASSVGLAAYNEQFF.

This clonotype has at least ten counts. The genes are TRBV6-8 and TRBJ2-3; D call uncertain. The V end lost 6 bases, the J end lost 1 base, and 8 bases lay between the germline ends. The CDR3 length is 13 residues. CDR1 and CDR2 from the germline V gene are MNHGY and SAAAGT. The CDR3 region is CASRKTGTDTQYF. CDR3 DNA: TGTGCCAGCAGGAAGACTGGCACAGATACGCAGTATTTT.

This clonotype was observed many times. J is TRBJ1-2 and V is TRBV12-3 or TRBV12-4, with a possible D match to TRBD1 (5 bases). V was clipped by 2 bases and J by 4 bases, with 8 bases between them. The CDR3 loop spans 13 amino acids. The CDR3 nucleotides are TGTGCCAGCAGTTTACGAGGGGTCTATGGCTACACCTTC. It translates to CASSLRGVYGYTF.

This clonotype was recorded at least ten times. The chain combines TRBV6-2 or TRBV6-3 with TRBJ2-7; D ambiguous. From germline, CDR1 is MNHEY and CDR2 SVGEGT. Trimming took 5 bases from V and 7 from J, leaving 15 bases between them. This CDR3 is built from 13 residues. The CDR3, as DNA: TGTGCCAGCAGTGAATACGAGGTTCTGGAGCAGTACTTC. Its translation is CASSEYEVLEQYF.

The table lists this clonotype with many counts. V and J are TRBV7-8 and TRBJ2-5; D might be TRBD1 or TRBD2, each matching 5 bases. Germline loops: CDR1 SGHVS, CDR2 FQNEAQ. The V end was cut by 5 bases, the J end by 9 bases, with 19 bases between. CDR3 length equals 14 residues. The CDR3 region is CASSPRDQARAQYF. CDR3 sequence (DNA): TGTGCCAGCAGCCCCCGGGACCAAGCAAGAGCCCAGTACTTC.

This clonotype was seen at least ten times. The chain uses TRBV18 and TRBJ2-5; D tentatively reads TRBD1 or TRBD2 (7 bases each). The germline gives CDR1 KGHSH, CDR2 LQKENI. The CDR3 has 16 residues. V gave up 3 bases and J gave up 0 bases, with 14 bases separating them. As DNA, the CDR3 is TGTGCCAGCTCACCCAGGGACAGCGGGGACCAAGAGACCCAGTACTTC. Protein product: CASSPRDSGDQETQYF.

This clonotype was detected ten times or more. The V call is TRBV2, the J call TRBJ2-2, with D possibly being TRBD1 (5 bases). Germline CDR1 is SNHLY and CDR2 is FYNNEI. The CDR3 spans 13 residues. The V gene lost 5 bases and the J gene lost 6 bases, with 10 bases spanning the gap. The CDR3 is CASSSHRPGELFF. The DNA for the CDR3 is TGTGCCAGCAGTTCGCACAGGCCCGGGGAGCTGTTTTTT.

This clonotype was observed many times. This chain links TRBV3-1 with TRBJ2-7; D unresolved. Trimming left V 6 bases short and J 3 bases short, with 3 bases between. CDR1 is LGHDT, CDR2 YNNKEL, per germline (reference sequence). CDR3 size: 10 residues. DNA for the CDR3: TGTGCCAGCAGTTTCTACGAGCAGTACTTC. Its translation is CASSFYEQYF.

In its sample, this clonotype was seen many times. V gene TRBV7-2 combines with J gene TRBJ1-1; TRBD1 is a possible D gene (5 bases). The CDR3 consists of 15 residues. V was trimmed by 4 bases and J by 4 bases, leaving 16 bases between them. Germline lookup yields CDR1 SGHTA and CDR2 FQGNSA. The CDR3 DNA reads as TGTGCCAGCAGCTGGGCAGGGTATGCGGGCACTGAAGCTTTCTTT. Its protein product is CASSWAGYAGTEAFF.

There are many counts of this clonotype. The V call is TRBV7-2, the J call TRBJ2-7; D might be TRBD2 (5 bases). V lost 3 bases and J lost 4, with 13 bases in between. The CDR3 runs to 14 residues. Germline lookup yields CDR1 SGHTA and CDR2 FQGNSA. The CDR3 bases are TGTGCCAGCAGCTTGAGAGGGAGCAAGTACGAGCAGTACTTC. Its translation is CASSLRGSKYEQYF.

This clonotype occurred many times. CDR3 bases: TGTGCCAGCAGCCCGGGGCCGGGGCACAATGAGCAGTTCTTC. It codes for CASSPGPGHNEQFF. The chain is built from TRBV5-6 and TRBJ2-1; D is tentatively TRBD1 or TRBD2 (5 bases each). CDR3 length: 14 amino acids. From germline, CDR1 is SGHDT and CDR2 YYEEEE. V lost 4 bases to trimming and J lost 5 bases, with 13 bases between them.

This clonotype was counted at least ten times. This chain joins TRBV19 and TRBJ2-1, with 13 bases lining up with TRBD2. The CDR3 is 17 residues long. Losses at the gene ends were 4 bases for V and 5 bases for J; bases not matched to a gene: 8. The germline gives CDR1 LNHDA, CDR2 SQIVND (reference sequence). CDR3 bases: TGTGCCAGTAGTAGCCGGACTAGCGGGAGTTGGCACAATGAGCAGTTCTTC. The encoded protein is CASSSRTSGSWHNEQFF.

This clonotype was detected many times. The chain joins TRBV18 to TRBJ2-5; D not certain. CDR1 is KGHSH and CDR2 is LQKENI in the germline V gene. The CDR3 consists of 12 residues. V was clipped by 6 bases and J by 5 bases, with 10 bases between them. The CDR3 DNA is TGTGCCAGCTCCCGCAACGGGGAGACCCAGTACTTC. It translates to CASSRNGETQYF.

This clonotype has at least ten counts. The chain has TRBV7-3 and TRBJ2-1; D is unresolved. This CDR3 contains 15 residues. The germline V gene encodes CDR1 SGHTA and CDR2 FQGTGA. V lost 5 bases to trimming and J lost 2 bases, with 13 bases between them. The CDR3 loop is CASSLRSRAYNEQFF. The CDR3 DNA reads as TGTGCCAGCAGCCTGCGCAGCCGCGCCTACAATGAGCAGTTCTTC.

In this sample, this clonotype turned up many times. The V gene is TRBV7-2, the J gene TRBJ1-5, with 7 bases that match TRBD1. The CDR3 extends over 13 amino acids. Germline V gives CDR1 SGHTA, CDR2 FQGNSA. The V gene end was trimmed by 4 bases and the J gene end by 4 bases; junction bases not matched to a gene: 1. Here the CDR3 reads CASSSGGNQPQHF. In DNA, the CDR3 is TGTGCCAGCAGCTCAGGGGGGAATCAGCCCCAGCATTTT.